Presented here are 10 T cell receptor beta chains from one specimen sequenced in a study of vaccination effects on CD4 cells after COVID-19. These receptors' antigens are unknown. Libraries were prepared by immunoSEQ multiplex PCR; TCRdb keeps only in-frame clonotypes and omits some of them. Of around 55,000 clones listed, more than 60% were seen once; the top ten hold about 18%. Antigen-specific CD4+ T cells were expanded (with viral peptide pools) by the ViraFEST assay ahead of sequencing. Subsequent to a culture period of 10 days, CD4+ T cells were isolated. The study found no prior SARS-CoV-2 infection in the vaccine recipients, who tested negative for nucleocapsid antibodies. The specimen comprised CD4+ T cells from PBMCs cultured with SARS-CoV-2 spike peptides, sampled before COVID-19 vaccination. The origin of the receptors is a human donor who received a COVID-19 vaccine.

This clone appeared once. The CDR3 nucleotides read TGTGCCAGCAGTTCCCCCGGCAGGGCCTACGAGCAGTACTTC. It encodes CASSSPGRAYEQYF. V gene TRBV28 combines with J gene TRBJ2-7; possibly TRBD1 for D (5 bases). The CDR3 contains 14 residues. V was pared by 4 bases and J by 2 bases, with 12 bases between. Germline CDR1 is MDHEN and CDR2 is SYDVKM.

This chain connects TRBV19 to TRBJ1-1; 10 positions agree with TRBD1. Germline V CDR1 and CDR2: LNHDA, SQIVND (reference sequence). The J segment lost 6 bases and the V segment lost 6 bases, leaving 7 bases of the junction unmatched. This CDR3 has 14 amino acids. The CDR3 sequence is CASSRSGTGAEAFF. The DNA of the CDR3 is TGTGCCAGTAGCAGATCCGGGACAGGGGCTGAAGCTTTCTTT.

This chain uses TRBV5-4 with TRBJ2-3; 12 nucleotides align to TRBD2. The V gene end was trimmed by 0 bases and the J gene end by 0 bases; junction bases not matched to a gene: 11. The CDR3 spans 20 residues. Germline V gene data show CDR1 as SGHNT and CDR2 as YYREEE (reference sequence). Here the CDR3 reads CASSLGASGGAAASTDTQYF. DNA for the CDR3: TGTGCCAGCAGCTTGGGGGCTAGCGGGGGGGCCGCGGCTAGCACAGATACGCAGTATTTT.

The chain combines TRBV5-4 with TRBJ2-2; D unclear. Germline CDR1 and CDR2: SGHNT and YYREEE (reference sequence). Trimming took off 2 bases at V and 6 bases at J, with 11 bases between the two ends. The CDR3 loop spans 14 amino acids. CDR3 loop: CASSLSSHSGELFF. Written as DNA, the CDR3 is TGTGCCAGCAGCTTAAGCTCCCACTCCGGGGAGCTGTTTTTT.

The chain combines TRBV25-1 with TRBJ2-7; 10 bases agree with TRBD1. The germline V gene has CDR1 MGHDK and CDR2 SYGVNS. With V trimmed by 3 bases and J by 3 bases, 5 bases remained unmatched. The CDR3 sequence is 15 residues long. In DNA form, the CDR3 reads TGTGCCAGCAGTGATGGGACAGGGGACGACTACGAGCAGTACTTC. It is translated as CASSDGTGDDYEQYF.

This clone has a handful of counts. This chain connects TRBV25-1 to TRBJ2-7, with D perhaps given as TRBD1 or TRBD2 (5 bases each). There are 16 residues in the CDR3. Trimming shortened V by 2 bases and J by 0 bases, and 14 bases separated the two germline ends. The germline V gene has CDR1 MGHDK and CDR2 SYGVNS. Here the CDR3 reads CASSEGGLTHSYEQYF. The DNA of the CDR3 is TGTGCCAGCAGTGAAGGGGGTCTGACCCACTCCTACGAGCAGTACTTC.

V usage is TRBV7-8 and J usage is TRBJ1-2, with TRBD1 as a possible D gene (5 bases). This CDR3 spans 16 amino acids. Per the germline V gene, CDR1 is SGHVS and CDR2 is FQNEAQ. V was cut by 1 base and J by 4 bases, with 16 bases left in between. CDR3 region: CASSLGKGRASYGYTF. CDR3 DNA: TGTGCCAGCAGCTTAGGAAAGGGGCGGGCGAGCTATGGCTACACCTTC.

The rearrangement joins TRBV3-1 (or the pseudogene TRBV3-2) to TRBJ1-2; D may be TRBD1 (6 bases). This CDR3 comprises 13 residues. V was cut by 5 bases and J by 6 bases, with 13 bases left in between. In germline, CDR1 is LGHDT, CDR2 YNNKEL (reference sequence). DNA of the CDR3: TGTGCCAGCAGCATAGGGGGGTCCAATGGCTACACCTTC. It yields the protein CASSIGGSNGYTF.

The chain employs TRBV7-2 and TRBJ1-3; D not certain. The germline CDR1 and CDR2 sequences are SGHTA and FQGNSA. Trimming shortened V by 5 bases and J by 2 bases, and 13 bases separated the two germline ends. This CDR3 is built from 15 residues. The CDR3 loop is CASSLRTVPGNTIYF. The CDR3 nucleotides read TGTGCCAGCAGCCTACGGACGGTGCCTGGAAACACCATATATTTT. Combining the CDR3 with reference TRBV7-2 and TRBJ1-3 gives the whole variable domain GAGVSQSPSNKVTEKGKDVELRCDPISGHTALYWYRQSLGQGLEFLIYFQGNSAPDKSGLPSDRFSAERTGGSVSTLTIQRTQQEDSAVYLCASSLRTVPGNTIYFGEGSWLTVV.

This chain's CDR3 is CASSFRTSGIGETQYF. The DNA of the CDR3 is TGTGCCAGCAGCTTCCGGACTAGCGGGATAGGGGAGACCCAGTACTTC. This sequence joins TRBV7-2 and TRBJ2-5, with 12 bases matching TRBD2. This CDR3 has 16 amino acids. Germline CDR1 and CDR2: SGHTA and FQGNSA. With 3 bases clipped from V and 5 bases from J, the junction kept 7 bases outside the gene matches.